These 31 T cell receptor beta chains originate from one sample sequenced in a study of blood T cell repertoires in COVID-19. The repertoire was sequenced with immunoSEQ multiplex PCR; TCRdb's copy has only in-frame clones and lacks some. The sample includes about 64,000 clones, roughly four fifths of them seen just once. The source material was peripheral blood. The receptors stem from a human donor in a cohort sampled during active COVID-19.

This clone was observed once. The rearrangement joins TRBV5-1 to TRBJ1-4, with D possibly matching TRBD1 (5 bases). The length of the CDR3 is 16 residues. The germline V gene encodes CDR1 SGHRS and CDR2 YFSETQ. Trimming pared 0 bases from V and 1 base from J, leaving 10 bases between. CDR3 residues: CASSLGLGGTNEKLFF. CDR3 bases: TGCGCCAGCAGCTTGGGGTTGGGGGGAACTAATGAAAAACTGTTTTTT.

The chain uses TRBV9 and TRBJ1-1; tentatively, D is TRBD1 (5 bases). Germline loops: CDR1 SGDLS, CDR2 YYNGEE. The V end lost 0 bases, the J end lost 9 bases, and 12 bases lay between the germline ends. The CDR3 runs 13 residues. CDR3 sequence reads: CASSVGDSRQAFF. The CDR3 DNA reads as TGTGCCAGCAGCGTAGGAGACAGTAGACAAGCTTTCTTT.

The chain employs TRBV5-1 and TRBJ2-1; TRBD2 agrees at 10 bases. J was trimmed by 5 bases and V by 0 bases; bases with no gene match: 8. CDR3 size: 17 residues. CDR1 SGHRS and CDR2 YFSETQ come from the germline V gene. The CDR3 region is CASSLEGLAGENNEQFF. The CDR3 DNA reads TGCGCCAGCAGCTTGGAAGGGCTAGCGGGGGAAAACAATGAGCAGTTCTTC.

The rearrangement uses TRBV4-1 and TRBJ2-3, with D possibly TRBD2 on 6 matching bases. CDR1 MGHRA and CDR2 YSYEKL come from the germline V gene. The CDR3 spans 17 residues. Trimming took 0 bases from V and 1 from J, leaving 14 bases between them. The CDR3 sequence is CASSQDLGTFGTDTQYF. The CDR3 DNA is TGCGCCAGCAGCCAAGATCTAGGGACTTTTGGCACAGATACGCAGTATTTT.

V usage is TRBV9 and J usage is TRBJ2-5; TRBD2 matches 10 bases. CDR1 and CDR2 from the germline V gene are SGDLS and YYNGEE. V gave up 0 bases and J gave up 5 bases; unmatched junction bases: 4. The CDR3 totals 15 residues. The CDR3 spells CASSVGLAGAETQYF. Written as DNA, the CDR3 is TGTGCCAGCAGCGTAGGGCTAGCGGGGGCTGAGACCCAGTACTTC.

The chain combines TRBV29-1 with TRBJ1-3; D is unresolved. V gave up 0 bases and J gave up 3 bases, with 3 bases separating them. The V gene's germline CDR1 is SQVTM and CDR2 ANQGSEA. The CDR3 sequence is 12 residues long. This chain's CDR3 is CSVEDGGNTIYF. The CDR3 coding sequence is TGCAGCGTTGAAGACGGTGGAAACACCATATATTTT.

The chain has TRBV6-2 or TRBV6-3 and TRBJ2-7, with TRBD2 as a possible D gene (6 bases). Germline V CDR1 and CDR2: MNHEY, SVGEGT. This CDR3 is built from 14 residues. The germline V and J ends were trimmed by 6 bases and 3 bases, with 15 bases remaining between them. The CDR3 loop reads CASSGTLGLYEQYV. The CDR3 bases are TGTGCCAGCAGCGGGACTTTAGGGCTCTACGAGCAGTACGTC.

This sequence joins TRBV2 and TRBJ2-5; 8 bases align to TRBD1. The V and J ends lost 8 bases and 4 bases, in that order; junction bases with no gene match: 6. The CDR3 spans 13 residues. Germline assignment: CDR1 SNHLY and CDR2 FYNNEI. DNA for the CDR3: TGTGCCAGCCGAGGACAGGGAGGAGAGACCCAGTACTTC. Protein: CASRGQGGETQYF.

CDR3 sequence (DNA): TGTGCCAGCAGTTACTTGGGGCAGCAAAACACTGAAGCTTTCTTT. It encodes CASSYLGQQNTEAFF. The rearrangement uses TRBV6-6 and TRBJ1-1; D might be TRBD1 (5 bases). Per the germline V gene, CDR1 is MNHNY and CDR2 is SVGAGI (reference sequence). The CDR3 is made up of 15 amino acids. V lost 1 base and J lost 2, with 11 bases in between.

This rearrangement joins TRBV11-3 to TRBJ2-3; a weak D match, TRBD1 (6 bases). The CDR3 extends over 14 amino acids. Trimming stripped 5 bases from V and 3 bases from J, with 12 bases between. Germline assignment: CDR1 SGHNT and CDR2 YENEEA. In DNA form, the CDR3 reads TGTGCCAGCAGCCCCGAGGGGGTGACAGATACGCAGTATTTT. Amino acid sequence: CASSPEGVTDTQYF.

The chain has TRBV5-1 and TRBJ1-6, with 10 nucleotides matching TRBD1. Trimming removed 4 bases from V and 10 bases from J; junction bases left unmatched: 11. Germline CDR1 reads SGHRS; CDR2 reads YFSETQ. The CDR3 spans 16 residues. CDR3 bases: TGCGCCAGCAGCCCTGCTAGGGGGACAGGGGAATCACCCCTCCACTTT. Residues: CASSPARGTGESPLHF.

The V and J genes are TRBV10-3 and TRBJ2-5; D gene unclear. V was cut by 0 bases and J by 5 bases, with 13 bases left in between. The CDR3 extends over 15 amino acids. The germline V gene encodes CDR1 ENHRY and CDR2 SYGVKD. For the CDR3, the DNA is TGTGCCATCAGTGAGTCGAGAGGCGGCGCTGAGACCCAGTACTTC. Protein sequence: CAISESRGGAETQYF.

The rearrangement uses TRBV6-5 and TRBJ2-7, with TRBD1 identical over 11 bases. CDR3 length: 15 residues. Germline V gene lookup returns CDR1 MNHEY and CDR2 SVGAGI. Losses at the gene ends were 7 bases for V and 6 bases for J; bases not matched to a gene: 11. CDR3 DNA: TGTGCCAGCACTAGTAAATGGACAGGGGGCGGCGAGCAGTACTTC. Its translation is CASTSKWTGGGEQYF.

The V call is TRBV5-4, the J call TRBJ1-2; maybe TRBD1 (5 bases). The CDR3 spans 14 residues. V lost 4 bases to trimming and J lost 4 bases, with 14 bases between them. Germline assignment: CDR1 SGHNT and CDR2 YYREEE (reference sequence). The CDR3 DNA is TGTGCCAGCAGCCATCTGACAGATAGCTATGGCTACACCTTC. Protein: CASSHLTDSYGYTF.

The chain couples TRBV11-3 to TRBJ2-3; D not certain. Trimming took 1 base from V and 5 from J, leaving 10 bases between them. Germline V gene sequence: CDR1 SGHNT, CDR2 YENEEA. CDR3 size: 14 residues. CDR3 in amino acids: CASSLGAPRDTQYF. The CDR3 region has the DNA TGTGCCAGCAGCTTAGGGGCTCCCCGAGATACGCAGTATTTT.

This chain uses TRBV6-4 with TRBJ2-6, with a possible D match to TRBD2 (6 bases). The germline V gene encodes CDR1 MRHNA and CDR2 SNTAGT. V was trimmed by 8 bases and J by 1 base, leaving 18 bases between them. The CDR3 is 17 amino acids. CDR3 amino acids: CASGCGGSESGANVLTF. DNA of the CDR3: TGTGCCAGCGGCTGCGGAGGGTCCGAATCTGGGGCCAACGTCCTGACTTTC.

The CDR3 here is CASSQLAGRGNEQFF. The CDR3, as DNA: TGTGCCAGCAGTCAATTAGCGGGGAGGGGGAATGAGCAGTTCTTC. The chain employs TRBV28 and TRBJ2-1, with 8 bases identical to TRBD2. The CDR3 totals 15 residues. J lost 7 bases, V lost 5 bases, and 10 bases had no gene match. Germline CDR1 MDHEN, CDR2 SYDVKM.

The chain recombines TRBV29-1 with TRBJ2-1; TRBD1 agrees at 10 bases. The CDR3 runs to 13 residues. V lost 7 bases to trimming and J lost 6 bases; unmatched junction nucleotides: 6. Germline V gene sequence: CDR1 SQVTM, CDR2 ANQGSEA. The CDR3 spells CSADRGRANEQFF. Here the CDR3 DNA reads TGCAGCGCTGACAGGGGGCGGGCCAATGAGCAGTTCTTC.

V usage is TRBV9 and J usage is TRBJ2-4; the D gene is possibly TRBD1 (6 bases). Trimming took 0 bases from V and 3 from J, leaving 10 bases between them. CDR1 is SGDLS, CDR2 YYNGEE, per germline. There are 15 residues in the CDR3. CDR3: CASSVGRDNKNIQYF. Written as DNA, the CDR3 is TGTGCCAGCAGCGTAGGCCGGGACAACAAAAACATTCAGTACTTC.

This clone has only a few counts. The chain's CDR3 is CASSPGQAEYEQYF. CDR3 DNA sequence: TGTGCCAGCAGTCCGGGACAGGCGGAGTACGAGCAGTACTTC. The V call is TRBV6-5, the J call TRBJ2-7, with TRBD1 matching 8 bases. Trimming removed 5 bases from V and 4 bases from J; junction bases left unmatched: 7. CDR1 MNHEY and CDR2 SVGAGI come from the germline V gene. This CDR3 contains 14 residues.

The rearrangement links TRBV6-2 or TRBV6-3 to TRBJ2-1; D remains ambiguous. This CDR3 has 13 amino acids. Germline-derived CDR1 and CDR2 are MNHEY and SVGEGT. Trimming pared 2 bases from V and 6 bases from J, leaving 8 bases between. The CDR3 spells CASSYGGSNEQFF. The CDR3, as DNA: TGTGCCAGCAGTTACGGCGGAAGCAATGAGCAGTTCTTC.

This clone was seen a few times. This sequence joins TRBV19 and TRBJ2-1; D gene unclear. In germline, CDR1 is LNHDA, CDR2 SQIVND (reference sequence). This CDR3 is built from 11 residues. Trimming stripped 7 bases from V and 1 base from J, with 2 bases between. In DNA, the CDR3 is TGTGCCAGTACGTCCTACAATGAGCAGTTCTTC. It is translated as CASTSYNEQFF.

This clone was recorded a few times. The chain uses TRBV3-1 (or the pseudogene TRBV3-2) and TRBJ2-7, with D possibly TRBD1 on 5 matching bases. The V and J ends lost 1 base and 6 bases respectively, with 10 bases between them. CDR1 and CDR2 from the germline V gene are LGHDT and YNNKEL (reference sequence). The CDR3 has 13 amino acids. CDR3 in amino acids: CASSQGGRGEQYF. In DNA, the CDR3 is TGTGCCAGCAGCCAAGGGGGCCGAGGCGAGCAGTACTTC.

The V call is TRBV11-2, the J call TRBJ2-3; D may be TRBD1 (6 bases). Germline V gives CDR1 SGHAT, CDR2 FQNNGV. Trimming cost V 0 bases and J 6 bases, with 13 bases left between them. There are 15 residues in the CDR3. CDR3 residues: CASSLERTELDTQYF. The CDR3 DNA follows: TGTGCCAGCAGCTTAGAGAGGACAGAATTGGATACGCAGTATTTT.

The chain couples TRBV5-5 to TRBJ1-1; 8 nucleotides line up with TRBD1. CDR3 length equals 17 residues. Germline V gene lookup returns CDR1 SGHKS and CDR2 YYEKEE (reference sequence). The trim removed 1 base at V and 1 base at J, leaving 9 bases unmatched. CDR3 residues: CASSLYPAGTGNTEAFF. The CDR3 DNA sequence: TGTGCCAGCAGCTTGTATCCGGCCGGGACAGGGAACACTGAAGCTTTCTTT.

J is TRBJ1-6 and V is TRBV19, with a tentative D call TRBD1 (5 bases). The germline V gene has CDR1 LNHDA and CDR2 SQIVND (reference sequence). The ends were cut back, 4 bases at V and 10 bases at J, with 14 bases in the middle. The CDR3 covers 14 residues. This CDR3 is CASSTAGTRSPLHF. DNA for the CDR3: TGTGCCAGTAGTACGGCAGGGACTAGATCACCCCTCCACTTT.

This chain joins TRBV27 and TRBJ2-4; TRBD1 agrees at 8 bases. This CDR3 has 13 amino acids. Trimming at V came to 4 bases and at J to 7 bases, leaving 3 bases not matched to a gene. The germline V gene has CDR1 MNHEY and CDR2 SMNVEV (reference sequence). The CDR3 here is CASSWDRTNIQYF. In DNA, the CDR3 is TGTGCCAGCAGTTGGGACAGGACTAACATTCAGTACTTC.

The chain employs TRBV7-2 and TRBJ2-3, with 10 positions matching TRBD2. Looked up from germline, CDR1 is SGHTA and CDR2 is FQGNSA. The V and J ends lost 3 bases and 2 bases, in that order; junction bases with no gene match: 5. This CDR3 region has 16 residues. CDR3 sequence reads: CASSFERGGTTDTQYF. CDR3 nucleotides: TGTGCCAGCAGCTTCGAGCGGGGGGGCACCACAGATACGCAGTATTTT.

The chain couples TRBV11-3 to TRBJ2-2; 8 bases are a match to TRBD1. The germline gives CDR1 SGHNT, CDR2 YENEEA. Trimming took 4 bases from V and 2 from J; bases not matched to a gene: 6. The CDR3 covers 16 residues. CDR3: CASSSTGTGNTGELFF. CDR3 nucleotide sequence: TGTGCCAGCAGCTCCACAGGGACAGGAAACACCGGGGAGCTGTTTTTT. The complete variable domain, with remaining parts taken from reference TRBV11-3 and TRBJ2-2, reads EAGVVQSPRYKIIEKKQPVAFWCNPISGHNTLYWYLQNLGQGPELLIRYENEEAVDDSQLPKDRFSAERLKGVDSTLKIQPAELGDSAVYLCASSSTGTGNTGELFFGEGSRLTVL.

The CDR3 sequence is CASSSSSGGGDTQYF. Here the CDR3 DNA reads TGTGCCAGCAGCTCATCTAGCGGGGGCGGAGATACGCAGTATTTT. This chain links TRBV3-1 (or the pseudogene TRBV3-2) with TRBJ2-3; 10 bases map to TRBD2. Trimming cost V 5 bases and J 5 bases; bases outside gene matches: 7. Germline lookup yields CDR1 LGHDT and CDR2 YNNKEL (reference sequence). The CDR3 runs 15 residues.

CDR3 coding DNA: TGTGCCAGCAGCTTACCGCAGGGGATTACGAACACCGGGGAGCTGTTTTTT. Protein product: CASSLPQGITNTGELFF. The chain uses TRBV11-2 and TRBJ2-2, with a weak D call TRBD1 (6 bases). V lost 2 bases, J lost 0 bases, and 13 bases lay in between. From germline, CDR1 is SGHAT and CDR2 FQNNGV. The CDR3 is made up of 17 amino acids.